This T cell receptor beta chain was captured in a study of multiple sclerosis patients with progressive multifocal leukoencephalopathy. The time point: time of PML onset. Each PCR contained spiked synthetic TR CDR3 controls spanning every V-J pairing. Sequencing was performed with immunoSEQ multiplex PCR; in TCRdb, only in-frame clones are kept and a portion is missing. The sample has tens of thousands of clones, 75% to 90% seen once. This CDR3 has 14 residues. Germline CDR1 SQVTM, CDR2 ANQGSEA. V dropped 8 bases and J dropped 2; count of bases not matched to a gene: 10. The V and J genes are TRBV29-1 and TRBJ2-3; TRBD2 agrees at 7 bases. This sequence originates from a woman between 25 and 40 years old with progressive multifocal leukoencephalopathy. Here the sequenced sample was PBMCs, taken from a patient treated with natalizumab. CDR3 in amino acids: CSPRGGRDTDTQYF. The DNA of the CDR3 is TGCAGCCCCCGGGGAGGGAGGGACACAGATACGCAGTATTTT.